Presented here are 2 T cell receptor beta chains from one specimen sequenced in a study of T-cell memory formation after mild COVID-19. TCRdb re-derived calls from the 5' RACE reads in MiXCR, one entry per CDR3 protein. This table has nearly 110,000 distinct CDR3 sequences, around an eighth appearing once. What was sequenced was PBMCs or a T cell subset sorted from them (not recorded which). The receptors derive from an adult woman who had mild COVID-19 (a few samples of this study predate the infection). Cell type and time point are not known.

Only a few counts were recorded for this clonotype. The V gene is TRBV5-1, the J gene TRBJ2-7; maybe TRBD2 (5 bases). This CDR3 is 16 amino acids long. CDR1 is SGHRS, CDR2 YFSETQ, per germline. The V and J ends lost 2 bases and 0 bases respectively, with 15 bases between them. DNA for the CDR3: TGCGCCAGCAGCTTTTGGTCGGCGGGTAGCTCCTACGAGCAGTACTTC. Protein sequence: CASSFWSAGSSYEQYF.

This clonotype showed up just a few times. The chain couples TRBV5-6 to TRBJ2-2; D might be TRBD2 (5 bases). The germline V gene has CDR1 SGHDT and CDR2 YYEEEE. The V gene lost 0 bases and the J gene lost 4 bases, with 10 bases spanning the gap. The CDR3 runs to 15 residues. CDR3 region: CASSLGRTGTGELFF. CDR3 DNA sequence: TGTGCCAGCAGCTTGGGGAGGACGGGCACCGGGGAGCTGTTTTTT.